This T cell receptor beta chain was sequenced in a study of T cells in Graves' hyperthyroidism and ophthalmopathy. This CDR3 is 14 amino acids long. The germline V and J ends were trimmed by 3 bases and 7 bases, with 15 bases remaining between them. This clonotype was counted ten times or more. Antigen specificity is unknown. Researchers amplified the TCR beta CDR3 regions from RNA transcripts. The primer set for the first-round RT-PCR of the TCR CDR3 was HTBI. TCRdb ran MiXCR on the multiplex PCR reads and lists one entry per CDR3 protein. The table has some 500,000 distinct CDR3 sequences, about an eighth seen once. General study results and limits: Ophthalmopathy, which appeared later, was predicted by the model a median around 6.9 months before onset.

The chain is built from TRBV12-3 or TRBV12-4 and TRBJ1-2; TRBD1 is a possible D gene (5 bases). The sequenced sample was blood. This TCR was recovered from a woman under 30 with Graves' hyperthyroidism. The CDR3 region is CASSFGGKVGGYTF. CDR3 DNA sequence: TGTGCCAGCAGTTTCGGGGGGAAGGTGGGTGGCTACACCTTC.